Sequencing of this TCR beta chain was carried out in a study of blood T cell repertoires in COVID-19. Using immunoSEQ multiplex PCR, the repertoire was profiled, and TCRdb retains in-frame clones only, with some absent. Seen here are around 60,000 clones, about 80% observed once, and the top ten hold about 4%. This clonotype originated in a woman older than 75 with acute or convalescent COVID-19. Sample: peripheral blood.

The CDR3 coding sequence is TGTGCCAGCAGTTTAAACCCAGGGGGCGATGGCTACACCTTC. This gives the protein CASSLNPGGDGYTF. V and J are TRBV27 and TRBJ1-2, with TRBD1 matching over 8 bases. The junction had 5 bases not matched to a gene; V was cut back by 2 bases and J by 6 bases. Germline CDR1 is MNHEY and CDR2 is SMNVEV (reference sequence). This CDR3 region has 14 residues.